This TCR beta chain was sequenced during a study of blood T cells in healthy people across ages (dated by TCRdb to the mid-2010s). Study-wide context: In model experiments, template switching captured about one uniquely barcoded TCR beta cDNA molecule for every two T cells. The study measured age-related changes in TCR beta repertoire diversity using deep sequencing normalized with unique cDNA molecular identifiers. To avoid experimental bias, donors of different ages were spread randomly across the sequencing lanes. Using the same blood draw, the study looked at two additional independent replicas of 1 million unique cDNA reads for two donors, one aged 18 to 30 and the other aged 80 or older. Four age groups were formed from the donors: young (average approximately 15 years), middle-aged (more than 35), aged (62) and long-lived (less than 85). The paper's findings and limits, for the study overall: There was a strong correlation between observed TCR beta diversity and the percentage of naive T cells measured by flow cytometry. Conclusive comparison of naive and antigen-experienced compartments was prevented by the profiling of bulk unsorted PBMCs. The CMV infection status of donors was not known, potentially confounding age-related changes in expanded clonotypes. Total diversity estimates from one million sequenced T cells were considered lower bounds and underestimates. Compared with the aged group, the long-lived group had more naive CD4+ T cells, fewer expanded clones and increased TCR diversity, a pattern suggesting age selection. Observed TCR beta diversity per million T cells fell roughly linearly with age, and a significant reduction was already apparent by age roughly 40.

Libraries came from 5' RACE. Data came from an Illumina HiSeq 2500. The second PCR ran for roughly 7 to 12 cycles and used a J-beta primer mix along with a sample-barcoded 5' primer. A unique molecular identifier was introduced onto each TCR beta cDNA molecule by a template-switch 5' adaptor carrying 12 random nucleotides. Each sample yielded at least 2.5 million CDR3-containing paired-end reads. All of the RNA was converted into first-strand cDNA using the Mint cDNA synthesis kit, with a TRBC-specific oligonucleotide serving as the primer. Following uracil-DNA glycosylase treatment, a first 18-cycle PCR with universal primers M1SS and BC2_uni_R was performed on all cDNA. Regarding the original processing steps: Normalization of each sample was performed by random selection of 1 million high-quality reads, each carrying a distinct molecular identifier. Reads with shared molecular identifiers were discarded instead of being binned into consensus sequences. MiTCR, run with a Q25 quality threshold and the strictest error-elimination algorithm, handled CDR3 identification, clonotype clustering and error correction. A nonparametric unseen species model with Euler transformation was used to estimate lower-bound total TCR beta diversity. TCRdb reran the public reads through fastp at Q25 and MiXCR, keeping productive beta chains. Each entry is one CDR3 protein sequence, shown with its most common DNA and genes. The V and J calls and clone size are TCRdb's, not the authors'. The sample records 650,000 to 1,000,000 distinct CDR3 sequences, approximately 35% of which are singletons. The ten largest account for 10% to 15% of the sample.

From the cysteine through the phenylalanine, the CDR3 covers 13 amino acids. The sequence is cut down to CDR3 DNA, 39 bases in frame from base 1. CDR1 and CDR2 (DFQATT, SNEGSKA) derive from the germline V gene (reference sequence). The donors were roughly 39 Caucasian individuals from Russia, aged roughly 6 to 100 years, who were systemically healthy. Each donor gave around 9.8 milliliters of peripheral blood, collected into EDTA-treated Vacutainer tubes. Ficoll-Paque density-gradient centrifugation was used to isolate PBMCs, with at least 7 million obtained per sample. Total RNA, at least 5 micrograms per sample, was extracted from PBMCs with Trizol reagent. For every donor, flow cytometry on a PBMC aliquot measured the percentage of naive CD45RAhigh/CD27high T cells. Details on this clonotype: No antigen is known for it. This could be a read error, since a much larger clone is one nucleotide away.

The sequence was obtained from a man younger than 35 in good health. The chain is encoded by TRBV20-1 joined to TRBJ2-1, with no D gene named confidently. The sequencing sample was made of blood. The CDR3 protein: CSAKPASYNEPFF. The DNA reads as follows: TGCAGTGCTAAACCGGCCTCCTACAATGAGCCGTTCTTC.